The 28 T cell receptor beta chains presented below share a single source sample, sequenced in a study of glioma-infiltrating T cells. Using RNA template, CDR3s of TCR alpha and beta were amplified with iRepertoire arm-PCR. TCRdb processed the multiplex PCR reads anew with MiXCR; each CDR3 protein has one entry. Of more than 95,000 distinct CDR3 sequences listed, under 30% are singletons. Sequencing was carried out using glioma tissue, nonneoplastic brain tissue, or PBMCs (not recorded which). These receptors were taken from a human donor with low-grade glioma or glioblastoma, undergoing nonglioma brain surgery, or in good health (not recorded which).

As for this clonotype: The CDR3 does not close with the conserved phenylalanine or tryptophan, likely indicating a read error. No DNA is shown, since the ends of the CDR3 on it are uncertain; the CDR3 is the one TCRdb lists. V is TRBV10-3 and J is TRBJ2-5; the table's D call, TRBD1, was not checked against the DNA. 8 amino acids form the CDR3, both terminal residues included. The germline gives CDR1 ENHRY, CDR2 SYGVKD. CDR3 sequence: CAISDHGR.

This clonotype was seen many times. The chain combines TRBV4-2 with TRBJ2-1; no firm D call. The V end lost 2 bases, the J end lost 0 bases, and 8 bases lay between the germline ends. CDR3 size: 15 residues. Germline V gene lookup returns CDR1 LGHNA and CDR2 YNFKEQ. CDR3 amino acids: CASSQFPNSYNEQFF. DNA of the CDR3: TGTGCCAGCAGCCAATTTCCTAACTCCTACAATGAGCAGTTCTTC.

The chain uses TRBV5-1 and TRBJ2-3; 9 bases map to TRBD1. In germline, CDR1 is SGHRS, CDR2 YFSETQ. Trimming cost V 4 bases and J 1 base; bases outside gene matches: 7. This CDR3 is 16 amino acids long. For the CDR3, the DNA is TGCGCCAGCAGCCATGAAGGGACAGGGCGCACAGATACGCAGTATTTT. The encoded protein is CASSHEGTGRTDTQYF.

There are a few counts of this clonotype. The junction does not match germline at one end; this may be a read error. This chain joins TRBV7-7 and TRBJ2-5; D uncertain. Per germline, CDR1 SSHAT and CDR2 FNYEAQ (reference sequence). The CDR3 contains 13 residues. DNA for the CDR3: TGTGCTAGCAGCTCAACGTACCAAGAGACCCAGTACTTC. Amino acid sequence: CASSSTYQETQYF.

A remark on this clonotype: Germline and junction disagree at one end, which may indicate a read error. V gene TRBV6-1 combines with J gene TRBJ1-1, with D maybe TRBD1 (5 bases). The CDR3 extends over 14 amino acids. The germline V gene encodes CDR1 MNHNS and CDR2 SASEGT. The CDR3 bases are TGTGCCAACAGTTGGGAGAGGGGAGACACTGAAGCTTTCTTT. This codes for CANSWERGDTEAFF.

This clonotype was seen repeatedly, ten times or more. This rearrangement joins TRBV19 to TRBJ1-5; D is ambiguous. The ends were cut back, 7 bases at V and 3 bases at J, with 10 bases in the middle. The germline V gene has CDR1 LNHDA and CDR2 SQIVND (reference sequence). This CDR3 comprises 13 residues. The CDR3 spells CASTEVINQPQHF. The CDR3 coding sequence is TGTGCCAGTACGGAGGTAATCAATCAGCCCCAGCATTTT.

The chain links TRBV10-3 to TRBJ2-3; 15 bases fit TRBD2. This CDR3 comprises 16 residues. Trimming removed 8 bases from V and 3 bases from J; junction bases left unmatched: 6. Germline values: CDR1 ENHRY, CDR2 SYGVKD. The CDR3 loop reads CAIGLAGGPWTDTQYF. CDR3 in DNA: TGTGCCATCGGACTAGCGGGGGGGCCGTGGACAGATACGCAGTATTTT.

This clonotype occurred once. A read error is possible here, since a much larger clone lies one base away. The V and J genes are TRBV7-9 and TRBJ2-7; D may be TRBD2 (5 bases). The germline CDR1 and CDR2 sequences are SEHNR and FQNEAQ (reference sequence). There are 12 residues in the CDR3. V was pared by 7 bases and J by 12 bases, with 19 bases between. The CDR3 nucleotides are TGTGCCAGCACCACCCCACTAGAAACGCCGTACTTC. Translating it yields CASTTPLETPYF.

Only a few counts were recorded for this clonotype. This chain links TRBV6-1 with TRBJ2-2, with TRBD1 as a possible D gene (6 bases). Germline CDR1 MNHNS, CDR2 SASEGT. CDR3 length: 14 residues. Trimming left V 3 bases short and J 4 bases short, with 9 bases between. DNA for the CDR3: TGTGCCAGCAGTGACAGGGGCGGCACCGGGGAGCTGTTTTTT. It yields the protein CASSDRGGTGELFF.

The sample holds a few counts of this clonotype. CDR3 nucleotide sequence: TGTGCCAGCAGCCCCAGACGCCTCTCCTACAATGAGCAGTTCTTC. Protein product: CASSPRRLSYNEQFF. The chain employs TRBV9 and TRBJ2-1; D gene unclear. The CDR3 is 15 amino acids. Trimming took off 4 bases at V and 0 bases at J, with 11 bases between the two ends. CDR1 and CDR2 from the germline V gene are SGDLS and YYNGEE.

This clonotype showed up just once. It may be a read error: a sequence one base away is much more abundant. The CDR3 does not close with the conserved phenylalanine or tryptophan, likely indicating a read error. This sequence joins TRBV7-9 and TRBJ2-3; a weak D match, TRBD1 (5 bases). This CDR3 is built from 15 residues. The germline V gene encodes CDR1 SEHNR and CDR2 FQNEAQ (reference sequence). V shed 3 bases and J shed 5 bases, with 15 bases lying between them. This chain's CDR3 is CASSLVGQAQDTQYC. The DNA of the CDR3 is TGTGCCAGCAGCTTGGTGGGGCAGGCGCAAGATACGCAGTATTGT.

In its sample, this clonotype was seen many times. V gene TRBV6-1 combines with J gene TRBJ1-5; 9 positions match TRBD1. V shed 6 bases and J 6 bases; nucleotides not matched to a gene: 6. Germline V gene lookup returns CDR1 MNHNS and CDR2 SASEGT. This CDR3 region has 14 residues. Here the CDR3 reads CASRTGGMGQPQHF. DNA of the CDR3: TGTGCCAGCAGGACAGGGGGAATGGGTCAGCCCCAGCATTTT.

V is TRBV14 and J is TRBJ1-1, with D possibly TRBD1 on 6 matching bases. This CDR3 spans 14 amino acids. CDR1 SGHDN and CDR2 FVKESK come from the germline V gene. The V gene lost 4 bases and the J gene lost 4 bases, with 13 bases spanning the gap. CDR3 nucleotide sequence: TGTGCCAGCAGCCCGCGGACAGCGAGCACTGAAGCTTTCTTT. It codes for CASSPRTASTEAFF.

A word on this clonotype: A much larger clone lies a single base off, so this may be a read error. The gene calls are TRBV7-9 and TRBJ1-3, with D unclear. The CDR3 runs to 13 residues. Germline values: CDR1 SEHNR, CDR2 FQNEAQ (reference sequence). In nucleotides, the CDR3 is TGTGCCGGCAGCCCTTCCATTGGAAACACCATATATTTT. Protein product: CAGSPSIGNTIYF.

With respect to this clonotype: The junction departs from germline at one end; a sequencing error may be responsible. V usage is TRBV20-1 and J usage is TRBJ1-1, with D uncertain. This CDR3 contains 13 residues. Per the germline V gene, CDR1 is DFQATT and CDR2 is SNEGSKA (reference sequence). The chain's CDR3 is CSTSPSTTSEAFF. The DNA for the CDR3 is TGCAGTACTAGCCCCTCGACAACTTCTGAAGCCTTCTTT.

The CDR3 region has the DNA TGTGCCAGCAGATCAGGGGCCCACACCTTCAACACTGAAGCTTTCTTT. It codes for CASRSGAHTFNTEAFF. V usage is TRBV19 and J usage is TRBJ1-1; possible D gene TRBD1, 6 bases. The CDR3 contains 16 residues. Germline-derived CDR1 and CDR2 are LNHDA and SQIVND (reference sequence). Trimming removed 9 bases from V and 2 bases from J, with 22 bases in between.

In its sample, this clonotype was seen many times. The V gene is TRBV6-1, the J gene TRBJ1-5; D gene uncertain. CDR1 and CDR2 from the germline V gene are MNHNS and SASEGT. The length of the CDR3 is 13 residues. V was cut by 5 bases and J by 7 bases, with 12 bases left in between. In DNA form, the CDR3 reads TGTGCCAGCAGTTCCACTCTGGGCCAGCCCCAGCATTTT. Residues: CASSSTLGQPQHF.

This clonotype was detected a few times. The chain recombines TRBV7-2 with TRBJ2-6; D ambiguous. CDR3 size: 13 residues. The V gene's germline CDR1 is SGHTA and CDR2 FQGNSA. V gave up 3 bases and J gave up 4 bases, with 4 bases separating them. CDR3 protein: CASSFAGANVLTF. The CDR3 bases are TGTGCCAGCAGCTTTGCCGGGGCCAACGTCCTGACTTTC.

This clonotype was counted at least ten times. V and J are TRBV27 and TRBJ1-5; D is perhaps TRBD1 (6 bases). This CDR3 has 12 amino acids. CDR1 is MNHEY, CDR2 SMNVEV, per germline (reference sequence). Trimming took 5 bases from V and 9 from J, leaving 11 bases between them. The CDR3 DNA reads as TGTGCCAGCAGTGGAGGGGGGAGGCCCCAGCATTTT. This translates into CASSGGGRPQHF.

Remarks on this clonotype: A read error is possible here, since a much larger clone lies one base away. V is TRBV11-1 and J is TRBJ1-1; D remains unclear. This CDR3 has 15 residues. Germline loops: CDR1 SGHAT, CDR2 FQDESV (reference sequence). The DNA for the CDR3 is TGTGCCAGCAGCTTATCCAGTGTCATGAACGCTGAAGCTTTCTTT. This gives the protein CASSLSSVMNAEAFF.

In this sample, this clonotype turned up a few times. The chain recombines TRBV19 with TRBJ1-6, with D unclear. Germline assignment: CDR1 LNHDA and CDR2 SQIVND (reference sequence). With 2 bases removed from V and 3 bases from J, the gap between germline ends came to 5 bases. This CDR3 comprises 14 residues. The CDR3 DNA is TGTGCCAGTAGTATAACCGGCTATAATTCACCCCTCCACTTT. It encodes CASSITGYNSPLHF.

This clonotype was seen repeatedly, ten times or more. The chain combines TRBV12-3 or TRBV12-4 with TRBJ1-2; unclear D gene. There are 13 residues in the CDR3. Trimming took 7 bases from V and 4 from J, leaving 13 bases between them. This CDR3 reads CASTPDAPYGYTF. The CDR3 bases are TGTGCCAGCACTCCGGACGCACCCTATGGCTACACCTTC.

This clonotype appeared many times. The J gene is TRBJ1-5, the V gene TRBV24-1; the D gene is possibly TRBD1 (5 bases). Trimming removed 5 bases from V and 7 bases from J, with 11 bases in between. CDR3 length equals 13 residues. The germline CDR1 and CDR2 sequences are KGHDR and SFDVKD. CDR3 bases: TGTGCCACCAGTGCGCAGGGTATGCAGCCCCAGCATTTT. This encodes CATSAQGMQPQHF.

Notes on this clonotype: This may be a read error, as it is one base from a much larger clone. The V and J genes are TRBV20-1 and TRBJ1-5; D is uncertain. This CDR3 has 13 amino acids. Germline values: CDR1 DFQATT, CDR2 SNEGSKA (reference sequence). CDR3 in DNA: TGCAGTGCTAGAGCGTCCTTCGATCAGCCCAAGCATTTT. Translated: CSARASFDQPKHF.

This chain uses TRBV7-6 with TRBJ2-7; 12 nucleotides line up with TRBD2. The CDR3 spans 16 residues. CDR1 and CDR2 from the germline V gene are SGHVS and FNYEAQ. Trimming cost V 2 bases and J 1 base; bases outside gene matches: 3. The CDR3 reads CASSLTTSGGSYEQYF. CDR3 in DNA: TGTGCCAGCAGCTTAACTACTAGCGGGGGGTCCTACGAGCAGTACTTC.

This clonotype was detected only a few times. The chain links TRBV12-3 or TRBV12-4 to TRBJ2-7; TRBD1 matches at 10 bases. V lost 7 bases to trimming and J lost 3 bases; unmatched junction nucleotides: 6. This CDR3 region has 14 residues. The CDR3 is CASTQTGGNYEQYF. In nucleotides, the CDR3 is TGTGCCAGCACCCAGACAGGGGGCAACTACGAGCAGTACTTC.

This clonotype was seen more than once but under ten times. CDR3 region: CASSLFLGQDEAFF. In DNA, the CDR3 is TGCGCCAGCAGCTTGTTTTTGGGGCAAGATGAAGCTTTCTTT. The rearrangement uses TRBV5-1 and TRBJ1-1; tentative D call: TRBD1 (5 bases). CDR1 is SGHRS, CDR2 YFSETQ, per germline. The length of the CDR3 is 14 residues. The V end was cut by 1 base, the J end by 7 bases, with 14 bases between.

This chain links TRBV7-2 with TRBJ2-3, with D possibly called TRBD1 or TRBD2 (7 bases each). V lost 7 bases and J lost 1, with 15 bases in between. Germline V lookup: CDR1 SGHTA, CDR2 FQGNSA. The CDR3 has 15 residues. The CDR3 region is CASNSPGGGTDTQYF. The CDR3 coding sequence is TGTGCCAGCAACTCCCCAGGGGGGGGCACAGATACGCAGTATTTT.